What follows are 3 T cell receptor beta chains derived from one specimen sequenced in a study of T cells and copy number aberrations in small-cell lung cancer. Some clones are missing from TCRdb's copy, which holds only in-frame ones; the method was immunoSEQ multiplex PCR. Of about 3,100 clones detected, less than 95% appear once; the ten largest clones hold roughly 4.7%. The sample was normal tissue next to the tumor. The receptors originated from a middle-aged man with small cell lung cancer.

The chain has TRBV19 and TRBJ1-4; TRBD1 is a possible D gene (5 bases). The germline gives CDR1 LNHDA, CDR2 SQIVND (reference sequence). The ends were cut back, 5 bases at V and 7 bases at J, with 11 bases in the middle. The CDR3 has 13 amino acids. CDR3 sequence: CASSGGAGEKLFF. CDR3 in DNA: TGTGCCAGTAGTGGGGGTGCTGGTGAAAAACTGTTTTTT.

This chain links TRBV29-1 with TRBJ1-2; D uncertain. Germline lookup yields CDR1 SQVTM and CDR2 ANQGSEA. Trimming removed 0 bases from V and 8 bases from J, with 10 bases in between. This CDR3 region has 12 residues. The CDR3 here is CSVEDYGEGYTF. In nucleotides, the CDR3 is TGCAGCGTTGAAGATTATGGGGAGGGCTACACCTTC.

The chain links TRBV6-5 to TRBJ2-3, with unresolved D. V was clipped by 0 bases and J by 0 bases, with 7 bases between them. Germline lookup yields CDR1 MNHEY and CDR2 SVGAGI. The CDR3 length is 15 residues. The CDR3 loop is CASSYSAVSTDTQYF. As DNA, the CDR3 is TGTGCCAGCAGTTACTCGGCGGTTAGCACAGATACGCAGTATTTT.